The T cell receptor beta chain under discussion was sequenced for a study of T cell repertoires in cytomegalovirus infection. On the study more broadly: Matching HLA type, along with CMV infection, was indicated by public TCR beta signatures.

Germline V CDR1 and CDR2: SEHNR, FQNEAQ (reference sequence). Trimming removed 4 bases from V and 1 base from J, with 11 bases in between. The CDR3 sequence is 14 residues long. This clonotype was recorded a few times. The antigen is undetermined. TCRdb called the reads again in MiXCR, with one record for every CDR3 protein. The sample includes about 890,000 distinct CDR3 sequences, roughly 31% of them seen just once. Study-level findings and limits: The study identified carriers of CMV plus the relevant HLA from cumulative public TCR beta family frequency.

The sample was cultured CD8+ T cells from PBMCs, taken from culture after CMV antigen stimulation. The clonotype originates from a human donor in good health (CMV status not recorded). Some clones in this sample may be carry-over from other donors' samples. The chain carries TRBV7-9 and TRBJ2-7, with a tentative D call TRBD1 (5 bases). Written as DNA, the CDR3 is TGTGCCAGCAGCTCACAAGACAGTTCCTACGAGCAGTACTTC. It yields the protein CASSSQDSSYEQYF. Filled out from reference TRBV7-9 and TRBJ2-7, the complete variable domain reads DTGVSQNPRHKITKRGQNVTFRCDPISEHNRLYWYRQTLGQGPEFLTYFQNEAQLEKSRLLSDRFSAERPKGSFSTLEIQRTEQGDSAMYLCASSSQDSSYEQYFGPGTRLTVT.